Listed below are T cell receptor beta chains from one sample, sequenced in a study of T cell responses to AZD1222 COVID-19 vaccine. Produced via immunoSEQ multiplex PCR; TCRdb's table is partial and in-frame only. The sample shows some 150,000 clones, over 85% of them seen only once. The specimen was peripheral blood, collected 28 days after the second AZD1222 dose. Source of these receptors: an adult who received the AZD1222 COVID-19 vaccine. Each CDR3 is given with its conserved first and last residue. The D gene is left open where the match is weak. Expanded clones are given a class, and other clones once, few, many or no size at all.

-	TRBV4-2	-	TRBJ2-3	CASSQGGHDTQYF	TGTGCCAGCAGCCAAGGGGGGCATGATACGCAGTATTTT
-	TRBV30	TRBD2	TRBJ2-1	CAWSGTSEYNEQFF	TGTGCCTGGAGTGGGACTAGCGAATACAATGAGCAGTTCTTC
-	TRBV5-8	-	TRBJ1-2	CASSLRRLINYGYTF	TGTGCCAGCAGCTTGCGTCGGCTGATTAACTATGGCTACACCTTC
-	TRBV21-1	-	TRBJ2-7	CASSKVPTRITPNLEQYF	TGTGCCAGCAGCAAGGTTCCCACCCGTATTACACCTAATCTGGAGCAGTACTTC
-	TRBV6-6	-	TRBJ2-7	CASRTPTGLGRNEQYF	TGTGCCAGCAGAACCCCAACAGGACTTGGCAGGAACGAGCAGTACTTC
-	TRBV19	-	TRBJ1-5	CASGRQLNQPQHF	TGTGCCAGTGGTAGACAGTTGAATCAGCCCCAGCATTTT
-	TRBV2	-	TRBJ2-7	CASSPPGSSYEQYF	TGTGCCAGCAGCCCCCCGGGAAGCTCCTACGAGCAGTACTTC
once	TRBV11-2	-	TRBJ2-2	CASSQDTGELFF	TGTGCCAGCAGTCAAGACACCGGGGAGCTGTTTTTT
-	TRBV7-9	-	TRBJ1-1	CASSPRAKVNTEAFF	TGTGCCTCATCGCCGAGGGCTAAGGTGAACACTGAAGCTTTCTTT
-	TRBV6-6	-	TRBJ1-1	CASSGTFGTEAFF	TGTGCCAGCAGTGGGACCTTTGGCACTGAAGCTTTCTTT
once	TRBV7-3	TRBD2	TRBJ2-1	CASSLYPSGRGNEQFF	TGTGCCAGCAGCTTATACCCTAGCGGGAGAGGCAATGAGCAGTTCTTC
-	TRBV18	-	TRBJ1-1	CASSLRDTNTEAFF	TGTGCCAGCTCACTCAGGGACACTAACACTGAAGCTTTCTTT
-	TRBV11-3	-	TRBJ1-2	CASSLVGTVIEGYTF	TGTGCCAGCAGCTTAGTGGGCACGGTGATAGAAGGCTACACCTTC
-	TRBV15	-	TRBJ2-7	CATTSSGEQYF	TGTGCCACCACGTCCTCAGGCGAGCAGTACTTC
-	TRBV18	TRBD1	TRBJ1-2	CASSPLPGQGADYGYTF	TGTGCCAGCTCACCACTCCCGGGACAGGGGGCCGACTATGGCTACACCTTC
-	TRBV28	TRBD2	TRBJ2-7	CASRTFISERGSYEQYF	TGTGCCAGCAGGACATTCATCTCGGAGCGGGGGTCCTACGAGCAGTACTTC
-	TRBV5-3	-	TRBJ1-5	CARSPVGDSNQPQHF	TGTGCCAGAAGCCCGGTGGGGGACAGCAATCAGCCCCAGCATTTT
-	TRBV6-1	-	TRBJ1-6	CASSEFPPGRGSSPLHF	TGTGCCAGCAGTGAATTCCCACCGGGCAGGGGAAGTTCACCCCTCCACTTT
-	TRBV13	TRBD1	TRBJ2-2	CASSEQGAGTGELFF	TGTGCCAGCAGCGAACAGGGGGCCGGCACCGGGGAGCTGTTTTTT
few	TRBV11-2	-	TRBJ1-5	CASSLRSAGQPQHF	TGTGCCAGCAGCTTACGGTCGGCAGGGCAGCCCCAGCATTTT
-	TRBV3-1/TRBV3-2	-	TRBJ2-3	CASSQDGAVVGADTQYF	TGTGCCAGCAGCCAAGATGGGGCGGTTGTAGGGGCAGATACGCAGTATTTT
-	TRBV25-1	-	TRBJ2-2	CASTPGLLRGGELFF	TGTGCCAGCACTCCGGGACTCCTCCGTGGAGGGGAGCTGTTTTTT
once	TRBV19	-	TRBJ1-3	CASSAWGETSGNTIYF	TGTGCCAGTAGCGCGTGGGGAGAGACCTCTGGAAACACCATATATTTT
-	TRBV4-2	TRBD1	TRBJ2-1	CASSQDGTDYNEQFF	TGTGCCAGCAGCCAAGACGGGACAGACTACAATGAGCAGTTCTTC
-	TRBV19	TRBD1	TRBJ1-6	CASSRGQGGNSPLHF	TGTGCCAGTAGTAGGGGACAGGGGGGGAATTCACCCCTCCACTTT
-	TRBV4-1	TRBD2	TRBJ2-5	CASSPREGETQYF	TGCGCCAGCAGCCCCAGGGAGGGAGAGACCCAGTACTTC
-	TRBV20-1	-	TRBJ1-2	CSARDSYGYTF	TGCAGTGCTAGGGACAGCTATGGCTACACCTTC
-	TRBV9	-	TRBJ1-3	CASSPQGPSGNTIYF	TGTGCCAGCAGCCCACAGGGACCCTCTGGAAACACCATATATTTT
few	TRBV4-1	-	TRBJ1-2	CASSQDEIQAGAPYTF	TGCGCCAGCAGCCAAGATGAAATCCAAGCGGGAGCCCCCTACACCTTC
once	TRBV28	TRBD2	TRBJ2-7	CASTFGGSDSYEQYF	TGTGCCAGCACTTTCGGCGGGAGTGACTCCTACGAGCAGTACTTC
-	TRBV5-8	-	TRBJ2-4	CASSLRNTKNIQYF	TGTGCCAGCAGCTTAAGAAACACCAAAAACATTCAGTACTTC
-	TRBV4-3	-	TRBJ2-7	CASSQDLRVSYEQYF	TGCGCCAGCAGCCAAGATCTTCGGGTTTCCTACGAGCAGTACTTC
-	TRBV13	-	TRBJ1-1	CASSLGGGNTEAFF	TGTGCCAGCAGCTTAGGCGGGGGCAACACTGAAGCTTTCTTT
few	TRBV7-8	-	TRBJ1-5	CASSLARLGQQPQHF	TGTGCCAGCAGCTTAGCAAGGTTAGGGCAGCAGCCCCAGCATTTT
-	TRBV9	-	TRBJ2-1	CASSVNWDGGEQFF	TGTGCCAGCAGCGTAAACTGGGACGGTGGTGAGCAGTTCTTC
-	TRBV30	TRBD1	TRBJ1-2	CAWRRDRPGYTF	TGTGCCTGGAGAAGGGACAGGCCTGGCTACACCTTC
-	TRBV24-1	TRBD2	TRBJ2-3	CATASAGATDTQYF	TGTGCCACCGCCTCGGCGGGAGCCACAGATACGCAGTATTTT
-	TRBV6-2/TRBV6-3	TRBD2	TRBJ2-1	CASSYYGLAGVSEQFF	TGTGCCAGCAGTTACTACGGACTAGCGGGAGTGAGTGAGCAGTTCTTC
-	TRBV7-2	-	TRBJ2-1	CASSPDYYNEQFF	TGTGCCAGCAGCCCGGATTACTACAATGAGCAGTTCTTC
-	TRBV7-9	-	TRBJ1-1	CASSSGQTLGGEAFF	TGTGCCAGCAGCTCCGGACAGACTTTGGGGGGAGAAGCTTTCTTT
-	TRBV18	-	TRBJ2-5	CASSPGGWGTQYF	TGTGCCAGCTCACCCGGAGGATGGGGGACCCAGTACTTC
-	TRBV7-6	-	TRBJ1-1	CASSFSQNTEAFF	TGTGCCAGCAGCTTCTCTCAGAACACTGAAGCTTTCTTT
-	TRBV2	TRBD2	TRBJ2-1	CASSEASGGRDEQFF	TGTGCCAGCAGTGAGGCTAGCGGGGGACGAGATGAGCAGTTCTTC
once	TRBV7-2	TRBD1	TRBJ1-1	CASSFPRTGVNTEAFF	TGTGCCAGCAGCTTTCCGAGGACAGGGGTGAACACTGAAGCTTTCTTT
-	TRBV9	-	TRBJ2-3	CASSGRDLTKFTDTQYF	TGTGCCAGCAGCGGCCGGGACCTCACGAAATTCACAGATACGCAGTATTTT
-	TRBV12-3/TRBV12-4	-	TRBJ1-6	CASSRPPSPLYF	TGTGCCAGCTCCAGGCCCCCCTCACCCCTCTACTTT
-	TRBV30	TRBD1	TRBJ1-1	CASDRVNTEAFF	TGTGCCTCTGACAGGGTGAACACTGAAGCTTTCTTT